Below are 18 T cell receptor beta chains sequenced from a single sample in a study of cytomegalovirus exposure and HLA in healthy donors. The repertoire was sequenced with immunoSEQ multiplex PCR; TCRdb's copy has only in-frame clones and lacks some. The repertoire holds about 240,000 clones, with around 85% as singletons. The specimen was PBMCs. These TCRs come from a woman under 40 in good health and CMV-seropositive.

The gene calls are TRBV5-1 and TRBJ2-5; 15 bases are a match to TRBD2. The trim removed 7 bases at V and 4 bases at J, leaving 5 bases unmatched. Germline V gene data show CDR1 as SGHRS and CDR2 as YFSETQ. This CDR3 comprises 15 residues. This CDR3 is CASGLAGGLGETQYF. CDR3 nucleotides: TGCGCCAGCGGACTAGCGGGAGGGTTGGGAGAGACCCAGTACTTC.

This clone was detected only a few times. The chain has TRBV10-3 and TRBJ1-2; 8 bases line up with TRBD1. The CDR3 covers 15 residues. V shed 4 bases and J 3 bases; nucleotides not matched to a gene: 7. The germline V gene has CDR1 ENHRY and CDR2 SYGVKD. CDR3 protein: CAISASSGGHYGYTF. The CDR3 region has the DNA TGTGCCATCAGTGCATCTTCAGGGGGCCACTATGGCTACACCTTC.

The chain is built from TRBV10-3 and TRBJ1-1; 8 nucleotides agree with TRBD1. The germline CDR1 and CDR2 sequences are ENHRY and SYGVKD. V gave up 5 bases and J gave up 0 bases; unmatched junction bases: 5. This CDR3 spans 15 amino acids. The CDR3 region has the DNA TGTGCCATCAGTCGCCAGGGGGCTCTGAACACTGAAGCTTTCTTT. This encodes CAISRQGALNTEAFF.

This chain's CDR3 is CASSRLDEQFF. The CDR3 DNA sequence: TGTGCCAGCAGCCGACTGGATGAGCAGTTCTTC. This chain uses TRBV25-1 with TRBJ2-1, with D uncertain. CDR1 and CDR2 (germline): MGHDK, SYGVNS. V dropped 6 bases and J dropped 8 bases, with 8 bases sitting between them. This CDR3 comprises 11 residues.

The rearrangement joins TRBV27 to TRBJ2-5, with TRBD1 identical over 7 bases. The CDR3 extends over 14 amino acids. Losses at the gene ends were 6 bases for V and 9 bases for J; bases not matched to a gene: 13. From germline, CDR1 is MNHEY and CDR2 SMNVEV (reference sequence). CDR3 in amino acids: CASRTTTGARAQYF. The CDR3 DNA is TGTGCCAGCAGGACGACAACAGGGGCAAGGGCCCAGTACTTC.

This chain connects TRBV5-1 to TRBJ2-1, with 8 bases matching TRBD1. Trimming cost V 2 bases and J 15 bases; bases outside gene matches: 10. The CDR3 has 13 residues. Germline V CDR1 and CDR2: SGHRS, YFSETQ. CDR3 residues: CASSFSGGQDRFF. CDR3 in DNA: TGCGCCAGCAGCTTCTCAGGGGGCCAGGATCGGTTCTTC.

The chain joins TRBV5-1 to TRBJ2-7; 10 bases map to TRBD1. From germline, CDR1 is SGHRS and CDR2 YFSETQ. V was pared by 3 bases and J by 5 bases, with 8 bases of the junction left unmatched. The CDR3 length is 15 residues. The CDR3: CASSSGSGTGDEQYF. CDR3 DNA sequence: TGCGCCAGCAGCTCCGGATCCGGGACAGGGGACGAGCAGTACTTC.

Of note for this clone: Mismatch with germline at one junction end may stem from a read error. The chain couples TRBV6-1 to TRBJ1-1, with a possible D match to TRBD1 (5 bases). The CDR3 totals 12 residues. Germline CDR1 MNHNS, CDR2 SASEGT. The CDR3 DNA reads TGTGCCAGTGAATCAGGGCACCCTGAGGCTTTCTTT. It specifies CASESGHPEAFF.

V is TRBV7-6 and J is TRBJ2-7; TRBD1 agrees at 10 bases. The CDR3 runs to 15 residues. Germline V CDR1 and CDR2: SGHVS, FNYEAQ. Trimming cost V 3 bases and J 1 base; bases outside gene matches: 3. The CDR3 DNA reads as TGTGCCAGCAGCTTGTCGGGACAGGGGTCCTACGAGCAGTACTTC. Translation gives CASSLSGQGSYEQYF.

In DNA form, the CDR3 reads TGTGCCAGCAGTGAAGTACTAGCGGGAGCGAGAAATGAGCAGTTCTTC. Translation gives CASSEVLAGARNEQFF. The chain joins TRBV2 to TRBJ2-1, with TRBD2 matching over 11 bases. This CDR3 has 16 residues. The V gene's germline CDR1 is SNHLY and CDR2 FYNNEI. V lost 1 base, J lost 7 bases, and 6 bases stayed unmatched.

The chain joins TRBV27 to TRBJ2-3; D not resolved. The length of the CDR3 is 11 residues. Germline V gives CDR1 MNHEY, CDR2 SMNVEV (reference sequence). The ends were cut back, 5 bases at V and 3 bases at J, with 3 bases in the middle. DNA for the CDR3: TGTGCCAGCAGTCAGACAGATACGCAGTATTTT. Its translation: CASSQTDTQYF.

The chain recombines TRBV2 with TRBJ1-1; D unresolved. V was clipped by 4 bases and J by 10 bases, with 16 bases between them. The CDR3 is 13 residues long. Germline V gene lookup returns CDR1 SNHLY and CDR2 FYNNEI. The CDR3 DNA sequence: TGTGCCAGCAGTGTTTTGAATCTCGCGAGAGCTTTCTTT. It yields the protein CASSVLNLARAFF.

The chain couples TRBV7-8 to TRBJ2-7; D is unresolved. The germline CDR1 and CDR2 sequences are SGHVS and FQNEAQ. This CDR3 region has 14 residues. Trimming removed 5 bases from V and 0 bases from J, with 11 bases in between. The CDR3 spells CASSPRVSSYEQYF. CDR3 in DNA: TGTGCCAGCAGCCCACGGGTAAGCTCCTACGAGCAGTACTTC.

J is TRBJ1-4 and V is TRBV19; 7 bases fit TRBD1. After removal of 6 bases from V and 8 bases from J, the junction contained 9 bases not matched to a gene. The germline V gene has CDR1 LNHDA and CDR2 SQIVND (reference sequence). The CDR3 is 14 residues long. In nucleotides, the CDR3 is TGTGCCAGTAGGAAAAAGGGACAGATCGAAAAACTGTTTTTT. This encodes CASRKKGQIEKLFF.

This clone occurred a few times. V is TRBV2 and J is TRBJ1-5, with 8 bases identical to TRBD1. Germline V gene sequence: CDR1 SNHLY, CDR2 FYNNEI. The length of the CDR3 is 16 residues. With 2 bases clipped from V and 1 base from J, the junction kept 4 bases outside the gene matches. The CDR3 coding sequence is TGTGCCAGCAGTGAAACCCGGACAGGGAGCAATCAGCCCCAGCATTTT. This translates into CASSETRTGSNQPQHF.

The J gene is TRBJ1-2, the V gene TRBV18; 7 nucleotides align to TRBD1. This CDR3 comprises 15 residues. V lost 4 bases and J lost 1; bases outside the gene matches: 6. Per germline, CDR1 KGHSH and CDR2 LQKENI. The CDR3 nucleotides are TGTGCCAGCTCACTGGTTGGGGACAGTAACTATGGCTACACCTTC. Amino acid sequence: CASSLVGDSNYGYTF.

The V and J genes are TRBV6-5 and TRBJ2-3; D is perhaps TRBD1 (5 bases). The CDR3 is 15 residues long. Trimming removed 3 bases at V and 0 bases at J, with 10 bases between. Germline CDR1 reads MNHEY; CDR2 reads SVGAGI. CDR3 region: CASSYGGASTDTQYF. CDR3 DNA: TGTGCCAGCAGTTATGGTGGGGCTAGCACAGATACGCAGTATTTT.

This clone has a single count. The chain has TRBV6-1 and TRBJ2-7, with D unclear. The CDR3 is made up of 14 amino acids. CDR1 MNHNS and CDR2 SASEGT come from the germline V gene. The V gene lost 6 bases and the J gene lost 2 bases, with 14 bases spanning the gap. CDR3 sequence (DNA): TGTGCCAGCAGGGTAGAGCTAACTGCCTACGAGCAGTACTTC. It translates to CASRVELTAYEQYF.